Given below is one T cell receptor (beta chain) in context. Some clones are missing from TCRdb's copy, which holds only in-frame ones; the method was immunoSEQ multiplex PCR. The data show 57,000 or so clones, approximately 75% seen once. Germline CDR1 SGHVS, CDR2 FQNEAQ. J gave up 4 bases and V 1 base, and 1 base lay outside the gene matches. The CDR3 extends over 14 amino acids. These data belong to a study of radiotherapy plus CTLA-4 blockade in lung cancer. Looking at the study overall: For around 18% of patients, objective responses occurred, and around 34% had disease control.

Those with chemo-refractory metastatic non-small-cell lung cancer were treated with focal radiation combined with CTLA-4 blockade using ipilimumab. The TCR comes from a human donor with non-small cell lung cancer who had a complete response to radiotherapy plus ipilimumab. Specimen: peripheral blood, collected from a patient treated with radiotherapy plus ipilimumab. The chain combines TRBV7-8 with TRBJ2-1; 7 positions agree with TRBD2. The CDR3 sequence: CASSLGLAYNEQFF. CDR3 nucleotides: TGTGCCAGCAGCTTAGGACTAGCATACAATGAGCAGTTCTTC.